This TCR beta chain was recorded in a study of TIL therapy for anti-PD-1-resistant metastatic lung cancer. Looking at the study overall: Tumors were harvested before any PD-1/PD-L1 blockade. Patients had a median age of approximately 56 years (range about 35-85). Half of patients were current or former smokers.

The libraries were made with immunoSEQ v3. Some clones are missing from TCRdb's copy, which holds only in-frame ones; the method was immunoSEQ multiplex PCR. Found here are tens of thousands of clones, 69% of them singletons; the top ten hold about 6.3%. This CDR3 spans 16 amino acids. Trimming at V came to 3 bases and at J to 5 bases, leaving 9 bases not matched to a gene. The germline CDR1 and CDR2 sequences are MGHRA and YSYEKL. Time point specified: pre-treatment sample, taken before nivolumab and TIL therapy. This clonotype originated in a person aged 25 to 80 with non-small cell lung cancer. Source: blood, taken at baseline. The chain employs TRBV4-1 and TRBJ2-3; TRBD1 aligns across 9 bases. CDR3 sequence (DNA): TGCGCCAGCAGCCACACACCGGGACAGGGAAGAGATACGCAGTATTTT. Encoded protein: CASSHTPGQGRDTQYF.